The T cell receptor beta chain under discussion was sequenced for a study of CD8 T cell repertoires and HIV-1 epitope variants. Study in general: T cells were cultured for nine to eleven days with cytokines added on days 3 and 7. Whole-study results and caveats: Nef KF9 drew roughly five clonotypes and HW9 one, without TAALDMSHF responses.

Assay used: immunoSEQ multiplex PCR; TCRdb lists only in-frame clones, some missing. Counted here are about 5,000 clones, roughly 60% occurring once; the ten biggest clones make up around two fifths. By share, this clone counts as medium-sized. As yet, its antigen is unknown. Germline V gene data show CDR1 as SGHRS and CDR2 as YFSETQ. The CDR3 runs to 13 residues. The V gene end was trimmed by 3 bases and the J gene end by 6 bases; junction bases not matched to a gene: 4. The TCR comes from a male donor with HIV. The sequenced material came from cultured CD8+ T cells derived from PBMCs. V gene TRBV5-1 combines with J gene TRBJ2-7; the match to TRBD1 covers 9 bases. The CDR3 bases are TGCGCCAGCAGCTCAGGGACAGGGAGCGAGCAGTACTTC. It is translated as CASSSGTGSEQYF.